Below are 15 T cell receptor beta chains sequenced from a single sample in a study of shared clonotypes between healthy human individuals. TCRdb keeps only in-frame clones here, not all; method: immunoSEQ multiplex PCR. This sample yields approximately 100,000 clones, of which about 71% are seen a single time; roughly 24% belongs to the top ten. Sequencing was carried out using memory CD8+ T cells sorted from blood. Subset defined: CD45RO+ cells pooled with CCR7-negative TemRA cells. The receptor source for this set is a woman aged 30 to 39 in good health.

This clone was seen once. The chain couples TRBV4-2 to TRBJ2-3, with TRBD2 matching over 8 bases. The trim removed 0 bases at V and 4 bases at J, leaving 6 bases unmatched. This CDR3 region has 16 residues. CDR1 and CDR2 (germline): LGHNA, YNFKEQ. In nucleotides, the CDR3 is TGTGCCAGCAGCCAAGATAAGGGACTAGGGGCAGATACGCAGTATTTT. Protein product: CASSQDKGLGADTQYF.

V gene TRBV5-4 combines with J gene TRBJ2-3, with 10 bases identical to TRBD2. The CDR3 length is 14 residues. Trimming removed 2 bases from V and 4 bases from J; junction bases left unmatched: 1. Germline V CDR1 and CDR2: SGHNT, YYREEE (reference sequence). The CDR3 loop is CASSLAGGPDTQYF. The CDR3 coding sequence is TGTGCCAGCAGCTTAGCGGGAGGGCCAGATACGCAGTATTTT.

This chain connects TRBV5-1 to TRBJ1-2, with TRBD1 matching over 7 bases. The CDR3 is made up of 17 amino acids. Germline V CDR1 and CDR2: SGHRS, YFSETQ. V lost 4 bases, J lost 8 bases, and 20 bases stayed unmatched. CDR3 sequence (DNA): TGCGCCAGCAGCCCTGGGACAGCAGTGAATGACCCGGGGGGCTACACCTTC. Translation: CASSPGTAVNDPGGYTF. The full variable domain, completed using reference TRBV5-1 and TRBJ1-2, is KAGVTQTPRYLIKTRGQQVTLSCSPISGHRSVSWYQQTPGQGLQFLFEYFSETQRNKGNFPGRFSGRQFSNSRSEMNVSTLELGDSALYLCASSPGTAVNDPGGYTFGSGTRLTVV.

The rearrangement uses TRBV28 and TRBJ1-2, with unresolved D. V lost 3 bases, J lost 1 base, and 15 bases lay in between. The CDR3 has 16 amino acids. Germline V CDR1 and CDR2: MDHEN, SYDVKM. For the CDR3, the DNA is TGTGCCAGCAGTTTTGAATACCGGGATAGTAACTATGGCTACACCTTC. It specifies CASSFEYRDSNYGYTF.

The V gene is TRBV4-1, the J gene TRBJ2-3; D is unclear. The germline V and J ends were trimmed by 7 bases and 2 bases, with 10 bases remaining between them. The CDR3 length is 13 residues. Per the germline V gene, CDR1 is MGHRA and CDR2 is YSYEKL. The CDR3 here is CASTSHDTDTQYF. CDR3 DNA sequence: TGCGCCAGCACTTCACATGACACAGATACGCAGTATTTT.

This chain joins TRBV2 and TRBJ2-6; D is unclear. The CDR3 length is 14 residues. Trimming cost V 0 bases and J 4 bases, with 4 bases left between them. The V gene's germline CDR1 is SNHLY and CDR2 FYNNEI. The CDR3 protein is CASSEAAGANVLTF. As DNA, the CDR3 is TGTGCCAGCAGTGAAGCGGCAGGGGCCAACGTCCTGACTTTC. The variable domain in full, completed from reference TRBV2 and TRBJ2-6, reads EPEVTQTPSHQVTQMGQEVILRCVPISNHLYFYWYRQILGQKVEFLVSFYNNEISEKSEIFDDQFSVERPDGSNFTLKIRSTKLEDSAMYFCASSEAAGANVLTFGAGSRLTVL.

V usage is TRBV9 and J usage is TRBJ2-2; the D is unclear. V lost 2 bases and J lost 3, with 5 bases in between. CDR1 SGDLS and CDR2 YYNGEE come from the germline V gene. The CDR3 is 13 amino acids. The CDR3 here is CASSVLDTGELFF. In DNA, the CDR3 is TGTGCCAGCAGCGTTTTAGACACCGGGGAGCTGTTTTTT.

The J gene is TRBJ2-3, the V gene TRBV10-2, with 12 bases fitting TRBD2. Germline CDR1 is WSHSY and CDR2 is SAAADI. There are 16 residues in the CDR3. Unmatched junction bases numbered 7, after V lost 4 bases and J lost 5 bases. The CDR3 spells CASSGRLAGVIDTQYF. DNA for the CDR3: TGCGCCAGCAGTGGAAGACTAGCGGGAGTGATAGATACGCAGTATTTT.

For the CDR3, the DNA is TGTGCCATCAGTGAGTCGGCAGGGGGCATGTACACTGAAGCTTTCTTT. Protein: CAISESAGGMYTEAFF. This sequence joins TRBV10-3 and TRBJ1-1; 8 nucleotides agree with TRBD1. V gave up 0 bases and J gave up 3 bases; unmatched junction bases: 6. This CDR3 has 16 amino acids. Looked up from germline, CDR1 is ENHRY and CDR2 is SYGVKD.

The V call is TRBV5-1, the J call TRBJ1-2; D is ambiguous. The length of the CDR3 is 15 residues. Trimming shortened V by 0 bases and J by 6 bases, and 15 bases separated the two germline ends. Germline V gene data show CDR1 as SGHRS and CDR2 as YFSETQ. The CDR3 is CASSLGRPPRDGYTF. Written as DNA, the CDR3 is TGCGCCAGCAGCTTGGGGAGGCCGCCGAGGGATGGCTACACCTTC.

V and J are TRBV19 and TRBJ1-5; D not certain. The V gene's germline CDR1 is LNHDA and CDR2 SQIVND (reference sequence). Trimming shortened V by 5 bases and J by 1 base, and 12 bases separated the two germline ends. This CDR3 has 15 residues. CDR3 nucleotide sequence: TGTGCCAGTAGTGCACGTAGAGAGAGCAATCAGCCCCAGCATTTT. Encoded protein: CASSARRESNQPQHF.

The rearrangement links TRBV15 to TRBJ1-4; D call uncertain. Trimming removed 0 bases from V and 6 bases from J, with 8 bases in between. Germline assignment: CDR1 LNHNV and CDR2 YYDKDF (reference sequence). This CDR3 comprises 14 residues. The CDR3 sequence is CATSRDSGDEKLFF. The CDR3 coding sequence is TGTGCCACCAGCAGAGATAGTGGCGATGAAAAACTGTTTTTT. The whole variable domain, filled in from reference TRBV15 and TRBJ1-4, reads DAMVIQNPRYQVTQFGKPVTLSCSQTLNHNVMYWYQQKSSQAPKLLFHYYDKDFNNEADTPDNFQSRRPNTSFCFLDIRSPGLGDTAMYLCATSRDSGDEKLFFGSGTQLSVL.

V gene TRBV25-1 combines with J gene TRBJ1-3, with unresolved D. V was pared by 8 bases and J by 0 bases, with 20 bases between. CDR3 size: 17 residues. Per germline, CDR1 MGHDK and CDR2 SYGVNS. The CDR3 sequence: CASGGGYETNSGNTIYF. The CDR3 nucleotides are TGTGCCAGCGGAGGAGGGTACGAAACGAACTCTGGAAACACCATATATTTT. The variable domain in full, completed from reference TRBV25-1 and TRBJ1-3, reads EADIYQTPRYLVIGTGKKITLECSQTMGHDKMYWYQQDPGMELHLIHYSYGVNSTEKGDLSSESTVSRIRTEHFPLTLESARPSHTSQYLCASGGGYETNSGNTIYFGEGSWLTVV.

This clone was seen more than once but under ten times. The gene calls are TRBV19 and TRBJ2-2, with 9 bases matching TRBD2. CDR3 size: 15 residues. Germline assignment: CDR1 LNHDA and CDR2 SQIVND (reference sequence). V lost 5 bases to trimming and J lost 4 bases; unmatched junction nucleotides: 5. The chain's CDR3 is CASSSAGGPTGELFF. The CDR3 nucleotides are TGTGCCAGTAGTTCTGCGGGAGGGCCCACCGGGGAGCTGTTTTTT.

The chain uses TRBV5-8 and TRBJ1-3, with unresolved D. The V gene's germline CDR1 is SGHTS and CDR2 YDEGEE. This CDR3 has 14 amino acids. V was pared by 2 bases and J by 2 bases, with 8 bases between. For the CDR3, the DNA is TGTGCCAGCAGCTTAGTAAACCCTGGAAACACCATATATTTT. Translating gives CASSLVNPGNTIYF.